This T cell receptor (beta chain) was observed in a study of CD8 T cells in ankylosing spondylitis (dated by TCRdb to 2017 to 2019). For the wider study: T cell receptor beta repertoires were profiled in healthy donors and ankylosing spondylitis patients so that disease-linked TCR variants could be found. The full study cohort comprised 25 ankylosing spondylitis patients and 85 to 120 healthy donors. Peripheral blood was sampled, and synovial fluid was also collected from ankylosing spondylitis patients. General conclusions and limits of the study: In peripheral blood, the disease-linked clones were found at relatively low frequencies and had a CD8+ phenotype. A TCR beta motif of about eight highly homologous amino acid variants appeared characteristic of blood from ankylosing spondylitis patients. Some TCR beta motif variants had previously been reported in synovial fluid and blood of reactive arthritis patients, which suggested common disease-initiation mechanisms. Significant enrichment of the disease-linked clones was reported in matched synovial fluid samples from ankylosing spondylitis patients.

The cysteine opens and the phenylalanine closes a CDR3 of 14 amino acids. Just CDR3 DNA is preserved here, 42 bases in frame from base 1. After removal of 3 bases from V and 9 bases from J, the junction retains 8 bases not matched to a gene. Per the germline V gene, SNHLY is the CDR1 and FYNNEI is the CDR2. This sample was sequenced with an Illumina HiSeq 2500. TCR beta libraries were prepared by quantitative 5'-RACE with molecular barcodes. The source study handled its data this way. A new computational method based on a probabilistic model of VDJ rearrangement was used to identify disease-linked TCR variants. The public reads were reprocessed in TCRdb via fastp at Q25 and MiXCR, keeping in-frame beta chains. Each CDR3 protein appears once, grouped with its most common genes and DNA. TCRdb, not the authors, supplied the V and J calls. Within this sample are about 800,000 distinct CDR3 sequences, with approximately 10% of them counted one time only. The ten top clones hold approximately 0.46% of the sample.

With respect to this clonotype: Its specific antigen is unknown. No base-level quality is on record; no much larger clone is a single base apart.

The rearranged segments are TRBV2 and TRBJ2-1; 7 nucleotides in the junction match TRBD1. This receptor was identified in a male donor with ankylosing spondylitis. Sequenced input: blood, either unsorted or a sorted T cell fraction (not recorded which). The CDR3: CASSDRTRDSEQFF. The DNA is TGTGCCAGCAGTGACAGAACCAGGGACAGTGAGCAGTTCTTC.